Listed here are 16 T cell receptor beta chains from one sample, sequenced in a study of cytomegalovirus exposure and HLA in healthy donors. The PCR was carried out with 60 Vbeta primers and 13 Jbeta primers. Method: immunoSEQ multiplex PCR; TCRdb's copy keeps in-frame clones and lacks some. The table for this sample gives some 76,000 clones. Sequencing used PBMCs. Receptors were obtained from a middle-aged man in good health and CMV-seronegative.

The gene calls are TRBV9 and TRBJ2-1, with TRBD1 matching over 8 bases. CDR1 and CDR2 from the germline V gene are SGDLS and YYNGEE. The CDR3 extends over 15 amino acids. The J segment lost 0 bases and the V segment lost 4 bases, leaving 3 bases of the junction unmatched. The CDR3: CASSSQGDSYNEQFF. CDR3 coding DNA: TGTGCCAGCAGCTCACAGGGGGACTCCTACAATGAGCAGTTCTTC. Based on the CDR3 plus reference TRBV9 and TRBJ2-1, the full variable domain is DSGVTQTPKHLITATGQRVTLRCSPRSGDLSVYWYQQSLDQGLQFLIQYYNGEERAKGNILERFSAQQFPDLHSELNLSSLELGDSALYFCASSSQGDSYNEQFFGPGTRLTVL.

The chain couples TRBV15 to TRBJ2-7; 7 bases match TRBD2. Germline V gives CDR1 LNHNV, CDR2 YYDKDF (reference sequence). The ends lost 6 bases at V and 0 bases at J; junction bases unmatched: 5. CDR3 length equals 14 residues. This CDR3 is CATRERDSSYEQYF. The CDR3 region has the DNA TGTGCCACCAGAGAGCGGGATAGCTCCTACGAGCAGTACTTC.

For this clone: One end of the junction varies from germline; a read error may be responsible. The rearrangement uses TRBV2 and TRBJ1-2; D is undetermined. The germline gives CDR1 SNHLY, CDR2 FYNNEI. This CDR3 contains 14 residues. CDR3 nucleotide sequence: TGTGTCAGCAACCCCCAACGCGGTAACTATGGCTACACCTTC. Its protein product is CVSNPQRGNYGYTF. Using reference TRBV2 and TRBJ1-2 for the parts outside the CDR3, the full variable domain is EPEVTQTPSHQVTQMGQEVILRCVPISNHLYFYWYRQILGQKVEFLVSFYNNEISEKSEIFDDQFSVERPDGSNFTLKIRSTKLEDSAMYFCVSNPQRGNYGYTFGSGTRLTVV.

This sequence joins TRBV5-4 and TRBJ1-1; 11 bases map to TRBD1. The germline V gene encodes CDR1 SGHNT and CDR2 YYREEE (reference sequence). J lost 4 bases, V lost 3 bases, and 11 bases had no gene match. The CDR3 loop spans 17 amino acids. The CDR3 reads CASSSRTGGVEGTEAFF. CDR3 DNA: TGTGCCAGCAGCTCAAGGACAGGGGGCGTTGAGGGCACTGAAGCTTTCTTT.

The DNA for the CDR3 is TGTGCCAGTAGTCGCGGACTAGCGGGAGTGAAACAGTTCTTC. Amino acid sequence: CASSRGLAGVKQFF. V and J are TRBV19 and TRBJ2-1, with 13 bases lining up with TRBD2. V was clipped by 5 bases and J by 13 bases; unmatched bases: 8. Germline lookup yields CDR1 LNHDA and CDR2 SQIVND (reference sequence). The CDR3 is 14 amino acids. Looking up the rest from reference TRBV19 and TRBJ2-1 gives the full variable domain: DGGITQSPKYLFRKEGQNVTLSCEQNLNHDAMYWYRQDPGQGLRLIYYSQIVNDFQKGDIAEGYSVSREKKESFPLTVTSAQKNPTAFYLCASSRGLAGVKQFFGPGTRLTVL.

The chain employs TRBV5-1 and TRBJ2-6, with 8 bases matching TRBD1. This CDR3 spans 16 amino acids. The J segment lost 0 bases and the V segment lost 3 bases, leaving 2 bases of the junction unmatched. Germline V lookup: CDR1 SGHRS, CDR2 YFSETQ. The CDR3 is CASSSTGDSGANVLTF. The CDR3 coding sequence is TGCGCCAGCAGCTCGACAGGGGACTCTGGGGCCAACGTCCTGACTTTC.

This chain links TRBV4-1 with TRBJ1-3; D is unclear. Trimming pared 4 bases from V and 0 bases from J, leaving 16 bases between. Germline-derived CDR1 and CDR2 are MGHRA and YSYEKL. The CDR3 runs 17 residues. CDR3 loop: CASSRRGTTSSGNTIYF. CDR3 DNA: TGCGCCAGCAGCCGAAGAGGTACTACCTCCTCTGGAAACACCATATATTTT.

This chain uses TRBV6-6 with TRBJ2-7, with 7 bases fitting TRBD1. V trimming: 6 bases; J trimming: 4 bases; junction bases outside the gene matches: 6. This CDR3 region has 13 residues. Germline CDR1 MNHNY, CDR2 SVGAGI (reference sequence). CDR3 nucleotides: TGTGCCAGCAGCCGGGGACAGAATTACGAGCAGTACTTC. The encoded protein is CASSRGQNYEQYF.

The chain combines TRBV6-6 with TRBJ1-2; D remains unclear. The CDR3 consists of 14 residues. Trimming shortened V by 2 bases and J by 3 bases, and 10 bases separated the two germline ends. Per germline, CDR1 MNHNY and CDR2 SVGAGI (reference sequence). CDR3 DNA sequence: TGTGCCAGCAGTTACAAGGGAGTAGACTATGGCTACACCTTC. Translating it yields CASSYKGVDYGYTF.

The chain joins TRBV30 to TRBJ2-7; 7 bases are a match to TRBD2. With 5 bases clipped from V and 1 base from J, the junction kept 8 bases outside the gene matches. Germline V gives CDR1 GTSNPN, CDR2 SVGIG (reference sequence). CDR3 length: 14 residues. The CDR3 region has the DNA TGTGCCTGGGGGCCGGGACTACCGTCCTACGAGCAGTACTTC. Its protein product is CAWGPGLPSYEQYF.

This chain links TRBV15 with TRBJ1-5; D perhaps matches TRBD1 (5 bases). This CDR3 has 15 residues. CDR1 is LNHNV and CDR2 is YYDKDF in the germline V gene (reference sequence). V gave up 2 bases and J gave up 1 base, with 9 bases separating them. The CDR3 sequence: CATSRQGLSNQPQHF. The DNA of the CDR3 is TGTGCCACCAGCAGACAGGGTTTGAGCAATCAGCCCCAGCATTTT.

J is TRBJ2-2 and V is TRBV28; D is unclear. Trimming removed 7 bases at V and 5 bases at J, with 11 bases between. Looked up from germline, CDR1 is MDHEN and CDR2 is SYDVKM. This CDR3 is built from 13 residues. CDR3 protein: CASIQRDTGELFF. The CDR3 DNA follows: TGTGCCAGCATCCAGCGTGATACCGGGGAGCTGTTTTTT. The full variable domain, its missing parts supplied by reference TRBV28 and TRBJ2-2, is DVKVTQSSRYLVKRTGEKVFLECVQDMDHENMFWYRQDPGLGLRLIYFSYDVKMKEKGDIPEGYSVSREKKERFSLILESASTNQTSMYLCASIQRDTGELFFGEGSRLTVL.

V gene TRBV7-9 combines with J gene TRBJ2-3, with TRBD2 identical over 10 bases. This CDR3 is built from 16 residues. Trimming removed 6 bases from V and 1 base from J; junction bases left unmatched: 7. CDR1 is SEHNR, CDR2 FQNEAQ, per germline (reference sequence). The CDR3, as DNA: TGTGCCAGCAGATTTTACGGGACTAGCGGCACAGATACGCAGTATTTT. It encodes CASRFYGTSGTDTQYF.

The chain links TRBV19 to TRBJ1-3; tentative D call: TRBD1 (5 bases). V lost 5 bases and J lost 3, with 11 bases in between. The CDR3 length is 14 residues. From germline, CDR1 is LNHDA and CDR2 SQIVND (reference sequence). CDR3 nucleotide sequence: TGTGCCAGTAGTTTGCGGGGGAATGGAAACACCATATATTTT. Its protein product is CASSLRGNGNTIYF.

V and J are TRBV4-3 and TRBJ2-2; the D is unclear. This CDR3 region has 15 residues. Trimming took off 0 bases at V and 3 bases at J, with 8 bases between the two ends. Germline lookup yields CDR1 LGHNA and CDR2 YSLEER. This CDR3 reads CASSQDYLYTGELFF. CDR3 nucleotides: TGCGCCAGCAGCCAAGATTATCTTTACACCGGGGAGCTGTTTTTT.

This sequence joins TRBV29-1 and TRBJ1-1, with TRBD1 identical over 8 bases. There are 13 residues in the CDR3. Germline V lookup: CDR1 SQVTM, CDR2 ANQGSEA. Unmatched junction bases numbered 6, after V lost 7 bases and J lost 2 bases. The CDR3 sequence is CSGDRGDNTEAFF. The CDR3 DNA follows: TGCAGCGGTGACAGGGGCGACAACACTGAAGCTTTCTTT.